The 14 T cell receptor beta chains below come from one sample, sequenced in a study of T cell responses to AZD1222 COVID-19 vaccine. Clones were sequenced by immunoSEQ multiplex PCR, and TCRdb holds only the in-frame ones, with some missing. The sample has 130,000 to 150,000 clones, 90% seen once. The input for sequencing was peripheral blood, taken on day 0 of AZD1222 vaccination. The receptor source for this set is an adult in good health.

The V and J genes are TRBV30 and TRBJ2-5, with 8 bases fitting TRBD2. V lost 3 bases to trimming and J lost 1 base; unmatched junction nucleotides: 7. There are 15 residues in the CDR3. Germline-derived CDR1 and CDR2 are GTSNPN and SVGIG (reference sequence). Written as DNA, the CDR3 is TGTGCCTGGAGACGGGGAGCGGGGGTCCAAGAGACCCAGTACTTC. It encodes CAWRRGAGVQETQYF.

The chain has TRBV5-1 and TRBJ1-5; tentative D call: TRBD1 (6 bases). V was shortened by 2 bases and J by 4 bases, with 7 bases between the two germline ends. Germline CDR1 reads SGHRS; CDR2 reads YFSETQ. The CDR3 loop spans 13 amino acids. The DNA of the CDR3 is TGCGCCAGCAGCTTCACAGGGAATCAGCCCCAGCATTTT. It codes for CASSFTGNQPQHF. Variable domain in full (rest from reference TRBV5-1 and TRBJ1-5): KAGVTQTPRYLIKTRGQQVTLSCSPISGHRSVSWYQQTPGQGLQFLFEYFSETQRNKGNFPGRFSGRQFSNSRSEMNVSTLELGDSALYLCASSFTGNQPQHFGDGTRLSIL.

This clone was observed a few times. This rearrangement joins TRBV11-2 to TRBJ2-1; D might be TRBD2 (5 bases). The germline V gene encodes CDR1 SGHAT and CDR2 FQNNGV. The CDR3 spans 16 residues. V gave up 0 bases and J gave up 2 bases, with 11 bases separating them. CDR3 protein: CASSLDLTGTYNEQFF. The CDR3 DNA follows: TGTGCCAGCAGCTTAGATCTGACGGGGACCTACAATGAGCAGTTCTTC.

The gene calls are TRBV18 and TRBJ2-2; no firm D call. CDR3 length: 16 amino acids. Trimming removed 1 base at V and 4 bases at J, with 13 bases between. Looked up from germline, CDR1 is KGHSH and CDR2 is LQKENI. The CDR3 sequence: CASSPQGNRPTGELFF. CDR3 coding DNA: TGTGCCAGCTCACCACAGGGAAATCGTCCCACCGGGGAGCTGTTTTTT.

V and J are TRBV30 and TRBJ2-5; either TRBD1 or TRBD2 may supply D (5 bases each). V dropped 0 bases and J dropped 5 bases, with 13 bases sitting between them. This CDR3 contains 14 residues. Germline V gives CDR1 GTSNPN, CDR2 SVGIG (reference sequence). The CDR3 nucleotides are TGTGCCTGGAGTGTACTTCGGGGCGGGGAGACCCAGTACTTC. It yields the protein CAWSVLRGGETQYF.

CDR3 DNA sequence: TGTGCCAGCTCACCAACGCGTCCCGCAGGGGCCGGCTCTGGAAACACCATATATTTT. Translated, it gives CASSPTRPAGAGSGNTIYF. The V and J genes are TRBV18 and TRBJ1-3, with D possibly TRBD1 on 6 matching bases. The ends were cut back, 2 bases at V and 0 bases at J, with 20 bases in the middle. The CDR3 loop spans 19 amino acids. Germline CDR1 is KGHSH and CDR2 is LQKENI.

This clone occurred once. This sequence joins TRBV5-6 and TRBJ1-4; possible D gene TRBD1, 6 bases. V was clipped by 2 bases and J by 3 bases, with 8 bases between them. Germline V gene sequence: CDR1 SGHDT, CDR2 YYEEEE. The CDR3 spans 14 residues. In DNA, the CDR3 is TGTGCCAGCAGCTTCAGGGGTTCTAATGAAAAACTGTTTTTT. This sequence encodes CASSFRGSNEKLFF.

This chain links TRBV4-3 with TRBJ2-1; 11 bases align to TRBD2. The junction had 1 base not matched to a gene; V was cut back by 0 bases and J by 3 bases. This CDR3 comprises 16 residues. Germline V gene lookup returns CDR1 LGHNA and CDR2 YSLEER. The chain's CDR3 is CASSQDTSGGYNEQFF. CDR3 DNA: TGCGCCAGCAGCCAAGACACTAGCGGGGGCTACAATGAGCAGTTCTTC.

CDR3 sequence (DNA): TGTGCCAGCAGCCAAGATCAAGGGGCGGGAGCGCGCGGCGAGCAGTACTTC. This sequence encodes CASSQDQGAGARGEQYF. V is TRBV4-2 and J is TRBJ2-7; TRBD2 matches 7 bases. CDR1 and CDR2 (germline): LGHNA, YNFKEQ. V shed 0 bases and J 6 bases; nucleotides not matched to a gene: 14. This CDR3 spans 17 amino acids.

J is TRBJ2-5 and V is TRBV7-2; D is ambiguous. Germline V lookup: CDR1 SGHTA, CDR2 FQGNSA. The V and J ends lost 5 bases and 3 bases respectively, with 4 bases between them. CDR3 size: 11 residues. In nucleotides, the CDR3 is TGTGCCAGCAGCCCCAAAGAGACCCAGTACTTC. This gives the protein CASSPKETQYF.

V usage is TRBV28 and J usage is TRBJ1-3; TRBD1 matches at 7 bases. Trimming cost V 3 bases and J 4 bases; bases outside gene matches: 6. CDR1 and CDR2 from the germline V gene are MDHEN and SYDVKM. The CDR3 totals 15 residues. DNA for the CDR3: TGTGCCAGCAGTTTGTCAGGGGGGGGCGGAAACACCATATATTTT. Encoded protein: CASSLSGGGGNTIYF.

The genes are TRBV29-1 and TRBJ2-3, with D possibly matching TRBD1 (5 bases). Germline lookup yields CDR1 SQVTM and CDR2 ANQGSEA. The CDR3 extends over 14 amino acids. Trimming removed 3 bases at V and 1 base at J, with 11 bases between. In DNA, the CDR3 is TGCAGCGTTGAGGGCCTCAGGGGCACAGATACGCAGTATTTT. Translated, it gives CSVEGLRGTDTQYF.

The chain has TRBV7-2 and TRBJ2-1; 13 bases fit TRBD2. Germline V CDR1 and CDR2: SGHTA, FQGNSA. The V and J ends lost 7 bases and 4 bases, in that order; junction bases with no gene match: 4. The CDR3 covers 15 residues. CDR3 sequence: CASTPGLAGYNEQFF. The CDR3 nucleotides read TGTGCCAGCACCCCGGGACTAGCGGGGTACAATGAGCAGTTCTTC.

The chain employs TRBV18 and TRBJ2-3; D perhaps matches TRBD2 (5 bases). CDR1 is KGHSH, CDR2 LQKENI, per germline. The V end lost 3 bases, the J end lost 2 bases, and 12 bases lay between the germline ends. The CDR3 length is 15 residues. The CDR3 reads CASSPKADFTDTQYF. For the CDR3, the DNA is TGTGCCAGCTCACCTAAGGCGGACTTCACAGATACGCAGTATTTT.